The 12 T cell receptor beta chains below come from one sample, sequenced in a study of shared clonotypes between healthy human individuals. Some clones are missing from TCRdb's copy, which holds only in-frame ones; the method was immunoSEQ multiplex PCR. This sample has 190,000 or so clones, with 90% to 95% found just once. Source material: naive CD4+ T cells sorted from blood. Stated subset: CD45RA+ positively selected. The receptors here all came from a woman under 40 in good health.

Only one count was recorded for this clone. The genes are TRBV7-9 and TRBJ1-4; no firm D call. V was clipped by 5 bases and J by 8 bases, with 12 bases between them. This CDR3 has 13 amino acids. Germline loops: CDR1 SEHNR, CDR2 FQNEAQ (reference sequence). The CDR3 bases are TGTGCCAGCAGCAAGAAGGGCGCCGAAAAACTGTTTTTT. Encoded protein: CASSKKGAEKLFF.

V is TRBV7-9 and J is TRBJ2-5, with 7 bases that match TRBD1. The length of the CDR3 is 14 residues. The germline V gene has CDR1 SEHNR and CDR2 FQNEAQ (reference sequence). The trim removed 5 bases at V and 5 bases at J, leaving 8 bases unmatched. Here the CDR3 reads CASSIQGMGETQYF. CDR3 in DNA: TGTGCCAGCAGCATACAGGGGATGGGGGAGACCCAGTACTTC.

The chain joins TRBV27 to TRBJ2-5; 8 bases line up with TRBD1. CDR1 and CDR2 from the germline V gene are MNHEY and SMNVEV (reference sequence). The CDR3 length is 15 residues. The trim removed 2 bases at V and 5 bases at J, leaving 7 bases unmatched. The CDR3 loop is CASSLNRGLWETQYF. The CDR3 coding sequence is TGTGCCAGCAGTTTAAACAGGGGGTTGTGGGAGACCCAGTACTTC.

The chain couples TRBV5-6 to TRBJ2-7; D perhaps matches TRBD1 (6 bases). This CDR3 is 15 amino acids long. Trimming removed 2 bases at V and 6 bases at J, with 18 bases between. CDR1 is SGHDT, CDR2 YYEEEE, per germline. The CDR3 loop is CASSFLANWGLEQYF. The CDR3 DNA follows: TGTGCCAGCAGCTTCTTAGCTAACTGGGGGCTCGAGCAGTACTTC.

The chain uses TRBV19 and TRBJ1-5; D gene unclear. The V gene's germline CDR1 is LNHDA and CDR2 SQIVND (reference sequence). The CDR3 spans 14 residues. Between the trimmed V and J ends, which lost 3 bases and 2 bases, there was a span of 8 bases. In nucleotides, the CDR3 is TGTGCCAGTAGTATGGAGGAGGGCAATCAGCCCCAGCATTTT. It specifies CASSMEEGNQPQHF. The complete variable domain, with remaining parts taken from reference TRBV19 and TRBJ1-5, reads DGGITQSPKYLFRKEGQNVTLSCEQNLNHDAMYWYRQDPGQGLRLIYYSQIVNDFQKGDIAEGYSVSREKKESFPLTVTSAQKNPTAFYLCASSMEEGNQPQHFGDGTRLSIL.

This chain uses TRBV6-6 with TRBJ1-4; 8 nucleotides agree with TRBD1. The CDR3 consists of 12 residues. With 6 bases clipped from V and 11 bases from J, the junction kept 5 bases outside the gene matches. The germline CDR1 and CDR2 sequences are MNHNY and SVGAGI (reference sequence). CDR3 DNA: TGTGCCAGCAGGTCGGACAGGGCGAAACTGTTTTTT. Translating it yields CASRSDRAKLFF.

The chain has TRBV28 and TRBJ1-1; no definite D call. This CDR3 is 11 amino acids long. The germline V gene encodes CDR1 MDHEN and CDR2 SYDVKM. Trimming took 6 bases from V and 0 from J, leaving 2 bases between them. The CDR3 reads CASRLNTEAFF. In DNA form, the CDR3 reads TGTGCCAGCAGACTGAACACTGAAGCTTTCTTT.

The chain uses TRBV28 and TRBJ2-7; D gene uncertain. Germline-derived CDR1 and CDR2 are MDHEN and SYDVKM. This CDR3 region has 12 residues. V lost 3 bases, J lost 7 bases, and 10 bases lay in between. CDR3 sequence reads: CASSFGLGEQYF. In nucleotides, the CDR3 is TGTGCCAGCAGTTTCGGGTTGGGGGAGCAGTACTTC.

The chain combines TRBV29-1 with TRBJ1-5, with TRBD1 matching over 7 bases. Unmatched junction bases numbered 11, after V lost 5 bases and J lost 4 bases. Germline CDR1 and CDR2: SQVTM and ANQGSEA. The CDR3 extends over 15 amino acids. CDR3 sequence reads: CSVSQGQSKNQPQHF. As DNA, the CDR3 is TGCAGCGTTTCACAGGGGCAATCAAAAAATCAGCCCCAGCATTTT.

The rearrangement links TRBV28 to TRBJ2-2; unclear D gene. Germline loops: CDR1 MDHEN, CDR2 SYDVKM. The CDR3 runs to 13 residues. V was pared by 6 bases and J by 1 base, with 6 bases between. CDR3 sequence (DNA): TGTGCCAGCAGAATGGGGAACACCGGGGAGCTGTTTTTT. Protein sequence: CASRMGNTGELFF.

The V call is TRBV7-9, the J call TRBJ2-7; 7 nucleotides match TRBD1. The CDR3 sequence is 14 residues long. V dropped 5 bases and J dropped 0; count of bases not matched to a gene: 4. Germline V lookup: CDR1 SEHNR, CDR2 FQNEAQ (reference sequence). The CDR3 reads CASSLRDSSYEQYF. CDR3 coding DNA: TGTGCCAGCAGCCTCCGGGACAGCTCCTACGAGCAGTACTTC. Supplemented by reference TRBV7-9 and TRBJ2-7, the full variable domain reads DTGVSQNPRHKITKRGQNVTFRCDPISEHNRLYWYRQTLGQGPEFLTYFQNEAQLEKSRLLSDRFSAERPKGSFSTLEIQRTEQGDSAMYLCASSLRDSSYEQYFGPGTRLTVT.

This rearrangement joins TRBV11-1 to TRBJ2-7; no firm D call. The CDR3 is 14 residues long. V lost 3 bases to trimming and J lost 6 bases, with 15 bases between them. CDR1 and CDR2 from the germline V gene are SGHAT and FQDESV (reference sequence). This chain's CDR3 is CASSFNFSPLEQYF. The CDR3 bases are TGTGCCAGCAGCTTCAACTTTTCCCCGCTCGAGCAGTACTTC.